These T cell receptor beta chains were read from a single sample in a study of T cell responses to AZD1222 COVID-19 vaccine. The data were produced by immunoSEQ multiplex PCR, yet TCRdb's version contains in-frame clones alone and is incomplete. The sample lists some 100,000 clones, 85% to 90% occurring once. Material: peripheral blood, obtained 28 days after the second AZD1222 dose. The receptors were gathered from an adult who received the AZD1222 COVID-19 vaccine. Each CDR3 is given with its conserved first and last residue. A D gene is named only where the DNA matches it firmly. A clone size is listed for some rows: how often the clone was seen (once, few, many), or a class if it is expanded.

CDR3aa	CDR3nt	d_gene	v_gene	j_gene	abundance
CASSLTVGRQETQYF	TGTGCCAGCAGCTTAACGGTCGGCAGACAAGAGACCCAGTACTTC	NA	TRBV7-3	TRBJ2-5	NA
CASSQGLGQTNTEAFF	TGTGCCAGCAGCCAAGGGTTGGGACAAACGAACACTGAAGCTTTCTTT	NA	TRBV4-2	TRBJ1-1	NA
CASSRTGGAVNYGYTF	TGTGCCAGCAGCCGAACAGGGGGCGCGGTTAACTATGGCTACACCTTC	TRBD1	TRBV6-2/TRBV6-3	TRBJ1-2	NA
CASSLGYRGRYEQYF	TGTGCCAGCAGCTTAGGTTATCGGGGCCGCTACGAGCAGTACTTC	NA	TRBV7-9	TRBJ2-7	NA
CASSQEGTQREYF	TGTGCCAGCAGCCAAGAAGGGACCCAAAGGGAGTACTTC	NA	TRBV3-1/TRBV3-2	TRBJ2-7	NA
CASSPSGGGRPYEQYF	TGTGCCAGCAGCCCCTCGGGGGGCGGGAGACCTTACGAGCAGTACTTC	NA	TRBV7-3	TRBJ2-7	NA
CASSPTGLSNQPQHF	TGTGCCAGCAGTCCCACAGGGTTAAGCAATCAGCCCCAGCATTTT	NA	TRBV2	TRBJ1-5	NA
CASSQERRIGVQFF	TGCGCCAGCAGCCAAGAACGAAGAATCGGGGTGCAGTTCTTC	NA	TRBV4-3	TRBJ2-1	NA
CASSREGGWGYEQYF	TGTGCCAGCAGCCGGGAAGGGGGCTGGGGCTACGAGCAGTACTTC	TRBD1	TRBV5-6	TRBJ2-7	NA
CASRRDRKKWGGYTF	TGTGCCAGCAGGAGGGACAGGAAAAAATGGGGGGGCTACACCTTC	TRBD1	TRBV6-5	TRBJ1-2	NA
CASSSGGSEKLFF	TGTGCCAGCAGCTCCGGGGGGAGTGAAAAACTGTTTTTT	NA	TRBV7-2	TRBJ1-4	NA
CASSHAGQSSATNEKLFF	TGTGCCAGCAGCCATGCGGGACAGTCAAGTGCAACTAATGAAAAACTGTTTTTT	TRBD1	TRBV5-4	TRBJ1-4	NA
CASSLADSYNEQFF	TGTGCCAGCAGCTTGGCGGACAGCTACAATGAGCAGTTCTTC	NA	TRBV5-4	TRBJ2-1	NA
CAISPFLVTNYGYTF	TGTGCCATCAGCCCCTTCTTAGTCACAAACTATGGCTACACCTTC	NA	TRBV10-3	TRBJ1-2	NA
CASSNGNTIYF	TGTGCCAGTAGTAATGGAAACACCATATATTTT	NA	TRBV19	TRBJ1-3	NA
CAISESGHGYTF	TGTGCCATCAGTGAGTCGGGGCATGGCTACACCTTC	NA	TRBV10-3	TRBJ1-2	NA
CASSVSTGSYNEQFF	TGTGCCAGCAGCGTATCAACGGGGTCCTACAATGAGCAGTTCTTC	NA	TRBV9	TRBJ2-1	once
CASSLGPRQGSEQYF	TGTGCCAGCAGCTTAGGACCTCGCCAGGGTAGCGAGCAGTACTTC	NA	TRBV7-2	TRBJ2-7	NA
CASSLRGPGVWNNEQFF	TGTGCCAGCAGCTTAAGGGGGCCAGGGGTCTGGAACAATGAGCAGTTCTTC	TRBD1	TRBV11-3	TRBJ2-1	NA
CASSLSGGKNTGELFF	TGTGCCAGCTCACTAAGCGGGGGAAAGAACACCGGGGAGCTGTTTTTT	TRBD2	TRBV18	TRBJ2-2	NA
CASSLKGPSDNRARRTGELFF	TGTGCCAGCAGCCTAAAGGGGCCTTCAGACAATCGGGCTAGACGCACCGGGGAGCTGTTTTTT	NA	TRBV6-6	TRBJ2-2	NA
CACNSRGEQYF	TGTGCCTGCAACAGCAGGGGCGAGCAGTACTTC	NA	TRBV30	TRBJ2-7	once
CASSLGHSGANVLTF	TGTGCCAGCAGTTTAGGGCATTCTGGGGCCAACGTCCTGACTTTC	NA	TRBV6-2/TRBV6-3	TRBJ2-6	NA
CASSSGQSSYEQYF	TGTGCCAGCAGCTCGGGACAGAGCTCCTACGAGCAGTACTTC	TRBD1	TRBV7-9	TRBJ2-7	NA
CASSLNPDRGRYTGELFF	TGTGCCAGCAGCTTAAATCCAGACAGGGGGCGTTACACCGGGGAGCTGTTTTTT	TRBD1	TRBV7-9	TRBJ2-2	NA
CASNGLRGGRFSQYF	TGTGCCAGCAATGGGTTGCGGGGGGGCCGTTTCTCGCAGTATTTT	TRBD2	TRBV2	TRBJ2-3	once
CASTVTGSDTQYF	TGTGCCAGCACCGTGACGGGCTCAGATACGCAGTATTTT	NA	TRBV5-4	TRBJ2-3	NA
CASRTGLANEQFF	TGTGCCAGCAGAACGGGACTTGCAAATGAGCAGTTCTTC	NA	TRBV6-6	TRBJ2-1	NA
CASSLELLYEQYF	TGTGCCAGCAGCTTAGAGCTCCTCTACGAGCAGTACTTC	NA	TRBV7-9	TRBJ2-7	NA
CASSQGIGVYYGYTF	TGTGCCTCTTCCCAGGGAATTGGGGTTTACTATGGCTACACCTTC	NA	TRBV28	TRBJ1-2	NA
CASSVVGQSLNTEAFF	TGTGCCAGCAGCGTAGTGGGACAGAGTCTGAACACTGAAGCTTTCTTT	TRBD1	TRBV9	TRBJ1-1	NA
CASSQPRDFQETQYF	TGCGCCAGCAGCCAACCCCGGGACTTCCAAGAGACCCAGTACTTC	NA	TRBV4-1	TRBJ2-5	NA
CAWSGLPPGSHNYGYTF	TGTGCCTGGAGTGGCCTACCCCCTGGAAGCCATAACTATGGCTACACCTTC	NA	TRBV30	TRBJ1-2	NA
CASSFIETTTYEQYF	TGTGCCAGCAGTTTCATCGAGACAACTACCTACGAGCAGTACTTC	NA	TRBV27	TRBJ2-7	NA
CASRTGTGGFNEQFF	TGTGCCAGCAGAACCGGGACAGGGGGCTTCAATGAGCAGTTCTTC	TRBD1	TRBV7-2	TRBJ2-1	few
CASGRGQEKLFF	TGTGCCAGCGGCAGGGGGCAGGAAAAACTGTTTTTT	TRBD1	TRBV12-3/TRBV12-4	TRBJ1-4	few
CASSLMGPSSSYGYTF	TGTGCCAGCAGCTTGATGGGGCCATCTTCATCCTATGGCTACACCTTC	NA	TRBV5-5	TRBJ1-2	NA
CASSQDLPVVNEKLFF	TGCGCCAGCAGCCAAGACCTCCCGGTGGTGAATGAAAAACTGTTTTTT	NA	TRBV4-3	TRBJ1-4	few
CAWSISYNEQFF	TGTGCCTGGAGTATCTCCTACAATGAGCAGTTCTTC	NA	TRBV30	TRBJ2-1	NA
CASSLAPGQLYGYTF	TGTGCCAGCAGCTTAGCCCCGGGACAGCTCTATGGCTACACCTTC	TRBD1	TRBV27	TRBJ1-2	NA
CASSLTARSNTEAFF	TGTGCCAGCAGCTTAACGGCCAGATCGAACACTGAAGCTTTCTTT	NA	TRBV7-3	TRBJ1-1	NA
CASSLHQTPTGNTIYF	TGTGCCAGCAGCTTACACCAAACTCCAACTGGAAACACCATATATTTT	NA	TRBV7-2	TRBJ1-3	once
CASHEVSGTGPYNEQFF	TGTGCCAGCCACGAGGTCTCCGGGACAGGGCCCTACAATGAGCAGTTCTTC	TRBD1	TRBV19	TRBJ2-1	NA
CSVETGEHGYTF	TGCAGCGTTGAAACAGGGGAACATGGCTACACCTTC	TRBD1	TRBV29-1	TRBJ1-2	NA
CASTQTKNTEAFF	TGTGCCAGCACCCAGACAAAGAACACTGAAGCTTTCTTT	NA	TRBV5-6	TRBJ1-1	NA
CASSLMGHYGYTF	TGTGCCAGCAGTTTAATGGGACACTATGGCTACACCTTC	NA	TRBV12-3/TRBV12-4	TRBJ1-2	NA
CASSGLAGGRAKNIQYF	TGTGCCAGTAGTGGACTAGCGGGAGGCCGAGCCAAAAACATTCAGTACTTC	TRBD2	TRBV19	TRBJ2-4	NA
CASSYSRQGLSEAFF	TGTGCCAGCAGTTACTCTAGGCAGGGGCTATCCGAAGCTTTCTTT	NA	TRBV6-5	TRBJ1-1	NA